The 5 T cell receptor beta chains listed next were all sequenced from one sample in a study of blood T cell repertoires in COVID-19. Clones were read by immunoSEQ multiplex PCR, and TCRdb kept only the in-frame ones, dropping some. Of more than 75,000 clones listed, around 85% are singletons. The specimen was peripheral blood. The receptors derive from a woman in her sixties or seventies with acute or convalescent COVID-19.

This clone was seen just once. The CDR3 spells CASSAKSGTNEKLFF. CDR3 DNA sequence: TGTGCCAGCAGTGCCAAGAGTGGAACTAATGAAAAACTGTTTTTT. The gene calls are TRBV6-2 or TRBV6-3 and TRBJ1-4; no firm D call. Per germline, CDR1 MNHEY and CDR2 SVGEGT. The CDR3 length is 15 residues. V lost 5 bases and J 1 base, leaving 11 bases between the germline ends.

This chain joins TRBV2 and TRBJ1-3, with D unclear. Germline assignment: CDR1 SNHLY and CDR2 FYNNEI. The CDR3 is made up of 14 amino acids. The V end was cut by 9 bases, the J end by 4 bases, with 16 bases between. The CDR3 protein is CASREVGRGNTIYF. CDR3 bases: TGTGCCAGTCGGGAAGTCGGGCGAGGAAACACCATATATTTT.

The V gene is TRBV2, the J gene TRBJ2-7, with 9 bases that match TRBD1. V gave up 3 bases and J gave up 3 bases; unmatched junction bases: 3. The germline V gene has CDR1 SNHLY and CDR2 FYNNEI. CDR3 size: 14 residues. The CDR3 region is CASSEGQGLYEQYV. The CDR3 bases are TGTGCCAGCAGTGAGGGACAGGGTCTCTACGAGCAGTACGTC.

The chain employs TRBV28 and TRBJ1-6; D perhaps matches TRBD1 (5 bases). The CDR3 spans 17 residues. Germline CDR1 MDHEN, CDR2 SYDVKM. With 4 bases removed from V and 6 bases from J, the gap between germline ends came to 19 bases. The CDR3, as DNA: TGTGCCAGCAGTTCCCCCCAAGGGTGGGGCCCTAATTCACCCCTCCACTTT. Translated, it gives CASSSPQGWGPNSPLHF.

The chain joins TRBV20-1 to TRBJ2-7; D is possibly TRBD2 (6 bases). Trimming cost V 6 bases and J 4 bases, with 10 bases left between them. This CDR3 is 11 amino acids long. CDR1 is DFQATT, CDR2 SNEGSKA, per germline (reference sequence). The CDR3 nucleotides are TGCAGTGCCGGGGGACTGTACGAGCAGTACGTC. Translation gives CSAGGLYEQYV.